This T cell receptor (beta chain) derives from a study of blood T cells in healthy people across ages. For the second PCR, which ran for about 6 to 12 cycles, a sample-barcoded 5' primer and a J-beta primer mix were used. MiXCR was run by TCRdb on the 5' RACE reads, yielding one entry per CDR3 protein. The repertoire holds about 780,000 distinct CDR3 sequences, with 25% to 30% as singletons. Unmatched junction bases numbered 14, after V lost 6 bases and J lost 11 bases. Per germline, CDR1 ENHRY and CDR2 SYGVKD. This CDR3 region has 15 residues. This clonotype turned up a few times. These sequences were also reported in another study, on T cells of mothers and their children. This second study notes: Second-PCR amplification with M1S added sample barcodes and 2-4 random nucleotides. The yield was over 9.5 million TCR beta CDR3 reads from each mother and around 3.3 million from each child.

Source material: blood. The receptor was isolated from a boy between 10 and 17 years old in good health. The genes are TRBV10-3 and TRBJ2-5; 11 bases agree with TRBD2. The CDR3 coding sequence is TGTGCCATCAGAGTTGGACTAGCGGGCGCGACAGGGCAGTACTTC. As protein: CAIRVGLAGATGQYF.